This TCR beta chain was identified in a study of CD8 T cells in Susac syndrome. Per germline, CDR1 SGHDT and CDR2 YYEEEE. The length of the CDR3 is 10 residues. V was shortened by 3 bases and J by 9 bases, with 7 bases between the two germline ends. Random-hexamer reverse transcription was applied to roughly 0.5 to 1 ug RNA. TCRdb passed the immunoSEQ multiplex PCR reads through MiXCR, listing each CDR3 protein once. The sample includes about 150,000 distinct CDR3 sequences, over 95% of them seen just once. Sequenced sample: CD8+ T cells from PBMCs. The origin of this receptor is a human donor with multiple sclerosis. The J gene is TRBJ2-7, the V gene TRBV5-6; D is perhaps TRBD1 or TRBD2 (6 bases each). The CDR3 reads CASSWGAQYF. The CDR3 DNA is TGTGCCAGCAGCTGGGGGGCGCAGTACTTC.